The rows below give T cell receptor beta chains drawn from one sample of a study of monozygotic twins with cystic fibrosis. Repertoires were generated with immunoSEQ multiplex PCR, while TCRdb's copy carries only in-frame clones and drops some. The sample lists approximately 25,000 clones, around 90% occurring once. Source material: blood. The receptor set was obtained from a girl under 10 years old with cystic fibrosis. Both conserved end residues are part of each CDR3. The order of the fields is J gene, D gene, V gene, clone size, CDR3 DNA, CDR3 protein. The D gene is left open where the match is weak. Part of the rows lack a size; the others show once, few, many or a class for expanded clones.

TRBJ2-3,-,TRBV30,once,TGTGCCGGGACCGCGGGGGCCGGGGATACGCAGTATTTT,CAGTAGAGDTQYF
TRBJ1-2,-,TRBV18,-,TGTGCCAGCTCACCAAATATCGGGGGGCTCTACTATGGCTACACCTTC,CASSPNIGGLYYGYTF
TRBJ2-7,-,TRBV30,-,TGTGCCTGGAGTGGGAGGGGCTCCTACGAGCAGTACTTC,CAWSGRGSYEQYF
TRBJ1-2,-,TRBV6-5,-,TGTGCCAGCAGTCCCGGGACCGAGTATGGCTACACCTTC,CASSPGTEYGYTF
TRBJ2-1,-,TRBV30,-,TGTGCCTGGAGTGTACAGTCGGAGCAGTTCTTC,CAWSVQSEQFF
TRBJ2-3,TRBD2,TRBV9,-,TGTGCCAGCAGCGTAGAGGGCGGGGGTGATACAGATACGCAGTATTTT,CASSVEGGGDTDTQYF
TRBJ1-2,-,TRBV15,-,TGTGCCACCAGCAGAGACCAGGACAGCCTCTATGGCTACACCTTC,CATSRDQDSLYGYTF
TRBJ1-2,-,TRBV25-1,-,TGTGCCAGCAGTGGGGTCAGGGATGGCTACACCTTC,CASSGVRDGYTF
TRBJ1-4,-,TRBV14,-,TGTGCCAGCAGCCAAGATCGCCTCTTTGAAAAACTGTTTTTT,CASSQDRLFEKLFF
TRBJ1-2,-,TRBV7-2,-,TGTGCCAGCAGCTTAGAGCCGGGTCCCGACTATGGCTACACCTTC,CASSLEPGPDYGYTF
TRBJ1-5,TRBD1,TRBV6-5,-,TGTGCCAGCAGTGAACGGACAGGGAGTCAGCCCCAGCATTTT,CASSERTGSQPQHF
TRBJ1-2,-,TRBV18,-,TGTGCCAGCTCACGTTCAAAAGAGGGTCTGGTCGGCTACACCTTC,CASSRSKEGLVGYTF
TRBJ1-6,-,TRBV30,-,TGTGCCTGGAGTGTAGTGACAGCAAATTCACCCCTCCACTTT,CAWSVVTANSPLHF
TRBJ1-2,TRBD1,TRBV9,-,TGTGCCAGCAGCGTAGAAGGACAGGCCTATGGCTACACCTTC,CASSVEGQAYGYTF
TRBJ1-1,-,TRBV2,-,TGTGCCAGCAGTGAGGGACCCCGGGGGGGTAACACTGAAGCTTTCTTT,CASSEGPRGGNTEAFF
TRBJ2-2,-,TRBV7-2,-,TGTGCCAGCAGCTCCGTTACCGGGGAGCTGTTTTTT,CASSSVTGELFF
TRBJ1-1,-,TRBV6-5,-,TGTGCCAGTCCGACGGGGGGCGCTTTCTTT,CASPTGGAFF
TRBJ1-1,-,TRBV18,-,TGTGCCAGCTCAACACCGGGACATGGAGCTTTCTTT,CASSTPGHGAFF
TRBJ1-2,-,TRBV6-1,-,TGTGCCAGCAGTGAAGGGCCCCGAAACTATGGCTACACCTTC,CASSEGPRNYGYTF
TRBJ1-1,-,TRBV10-2,-,TGCGCCAGCAGTTCTAGGGGATTGTTGAACACTGAAGCTTTCTTT,CASSSRGLLNTEAFF
TRBJ1-1,-,TRBV21-1,-,TGTGCCAGCAGCAAATTAAGGGCCTCCGACACTGAAGCTTTCTTT,CASSKLRASDTEAFF
TRBJ1-3,-,TRBV10-3,-,TGTGCCATCAGTGAGTTAGGGATCTCTGGAAACACCATATATTTT,CAISELGISGNTIYF